A single sample is the source of the 10 T cell receptor beta chains below, sequenced in a study of radiation and T cells in renal cell carcinoma. The treatment here: 15 Gy SBRT to primary tumor, nephrectomy 4 weeks later. The method was immunoSEQ multiplex PCR; TCRdb's version includes in-frame clones alone and lacks a portion of them. The profile covers 10,000 to 15,000 clones, with roughly a third appearing a single time and 15% taken by the ten largest. The sequencing used tumor tissue, collected from a patient whose treatment included radiotherapy and nephrectomy. These receptors were taken from a man aged 55 to 69 with renal cell carcinoma.

The genes are TRBV5-1 and TRBJ1-1; 7 bases line up with TRBD1. This CDR3 spans 14 amino acids. Trimming took 0 bases from V and 7 from J; bases not matched to a gene: 6. From germline, CDR1 is SGHRS and CDR2 YFSETQ. The CDR3 region is CASSLEGGGVEAFF. CDR3 bases: TGCGCCAGCAGCTTGGAAGGGGGCGGCGTTGAAGCTTTCTTT. Full variable domain (outside the CDR3, taken from reference TRBV5-1 and TRBJ1-1): KAGVTQTPRYLIKTRGQQVTLSCSPISGHRSVSWYQQTPGQGLQFLFEYFSETQRNKGNFPGRFSGRQFSNSRSEMNVSTLELGDSALYLCASSLEGGGVEAFFGQGTRLTVV.

The chain joins TRBV9 to TRBJ1-2; 7 bases are a match to TRBD1. CDR3 length equals 16 residues. With V trimmed by 3 bases and J by 0 bases, 8 bases remained unmatched. From germline, CDR1 is SGDLS and CDR2 YYNGEE. The CDR3 region has the DNA TGTGCCAGCAGCGGAGGTGGGACAGCCTCTAACTATGGCTACACCTTC. Translated: CASSGGGTASNYGYTF.

In this sample, this clone turned up a few times. Here the CDR3 reads CAWSVRGRDIQYF. The CDR3 nucleotides read TGTGCCTGGAGTGTCCGGGGTCGGGACATTCAGTACTTC. The chain recombines TRBV30 with TRBJ2-4; maybe TRBD2 (5 bases). V was trimmed by 0 bases and J by 8 bases, leaving 11 bases between them. The germline V gene encodes CDR1 GTSNPN and CDR2 SVGIG (reference sequence). This CDR3 spans 13 amino acids.

The table lists this clone with a count of one. The CDR3 sequence: CAGGLAGSGETQYF. CDR3 coding DNA: TGTGCCGGGGGACTAGCGGGATCCGGGGAGACCCAGTACTTC. The rearrangement links TRBV6-1 to TRBJ2-5, with 13 bases aligning to TRBD2. V shed 11 bases, J shed 5 bases, and the junction held 8 bases outside the gene matches. The CDR3 is 14 amino acids. Germline values: CDR1 MNHNS, CDR2 SASEGT.

The chain carries TRBV30 and TRBJ2-1, with D tentatively TRBD1 or TRBD2 (6 bases each). Germline V CDR1 and CDR2: GTSNPN, SVGIG (reference sequence). Trimming stripped 3 bases from V and 10 bases from J, with 13 bases between. The CDR3 sequence is 12 residues long. Written as DNA, the CDR3 is TGTGCCTGGAGCGTCAGGGGAGGAGAGCAGTTCTTC. It encodes CAWSVRGGEQFF. The full variable domain, in which reference TRBV30 and TRBJ2-1 provide the parts outside the CDR3, is SQTIHQWPATLVQPVGSPLSLECTVEGTSNPNLYWYRQAAGRGLQLLFYSVGIGQISSEVPQNLSASRPQDRQFILSSKKLLLSDSGFYLCAWSVRGGEQFFGPGTRLTVL.

The V call is TRBV5-6, the J call TRBJ2-5; possibly TRBD2 for D (6 bases). This CDR3 spans 15 amino acids. V dropped 3 bases and J dropped 5 bases, with 17 bases sitting between them. CDR1 is SGHDT and CDR2 is YYEEEE in the germline V gene. CDR3 sequence (DNA): TGTGCCAGCAGCTGGAGGGGTTTTGGTAAGGAGACCCAGTACTTC. It encodes CASSWRGFGKETQYF.

This clone appeared once. The V and J genes are TRBV29-1 and TRBJ1-5; tentative D call: TRBD1 (6 bases). Germline CDR1 is SQVTM and CDR2 is ANQGSEA. The CDR3 runs 13 residues. Deletions cut 5 bases from V and 5 bases from J, with 13 bases between. This chain's CDR3 is CSVSGGRDQPQHF. The CDR3 DNA reads TGCAGCGTTTCGGGGGGCCGGGATCAGCCCCAGCATTTT.

This clone was detected a few times. This rearrangement joins TRBV5-1 to TRBJ2-5, with 11 nucleotides matching TRBD2. CDR3 length: 15 amino acids. CDR1 is SGHRS and CDR2 is YFSETQ in the germline V gene. Losses at the gene ends were 0 bases for V and 4 bases for J; bases not matched to a gene: 2. The CDR3 sequence is CASSLGLAGGETQYF. As DNA, the CDR3 is TGCGCCAGCAGCTTGGGGCTAGCGGGAGGAGAGACCCAGTACTTC.

The gene calls are TRBV11-2 and TRBJ2-1, with D perhaps TRBD1 (6 bases). The CDR3 sequence is 14 residues long. Germline V CDR1 and CDR2: SGHAT, FQNNGV. V lost 4 bases and J lost 5, with 12 bases in between. CDR3: CASSWGHSNNEQFF. The CDR3 DNA follows: TGTGCCAGCAGCTGGGGACATTCGAACAATGAGCAGTTCTTC.

The rearrangement joins TRBV5-1 to TRBJ1-1; 7 bases match TRBD1. CDR1 SGHRS and CDR2 YFSETQ come from the germline V gene. Germline trimming cut 4 bases from V and 6 bases from J; bases unmatched to any gene: 12. The CDR3 spans 15 residues. In nucleotides, the CDR3 is TGCGCCAGCAGCCCCTTGACAGGGCGTTCGGCTGAAGCTTTCTTT. Its protein is CASSPLTGRSAEAFF. Based on the CDR3 plus reference TRBV5-1 and TRBJ1-1, the full variable domain is KAGVTQTPRYLIKTRGQQVTLSCSPISGHRSVSWYQQTPGQGLQFLFEYFSETQRNKGNFPGRFSGRQFSNSRSEMNVSTLELGDSALYLCASSPLTGRSAEAFFGQGTRLTVV.